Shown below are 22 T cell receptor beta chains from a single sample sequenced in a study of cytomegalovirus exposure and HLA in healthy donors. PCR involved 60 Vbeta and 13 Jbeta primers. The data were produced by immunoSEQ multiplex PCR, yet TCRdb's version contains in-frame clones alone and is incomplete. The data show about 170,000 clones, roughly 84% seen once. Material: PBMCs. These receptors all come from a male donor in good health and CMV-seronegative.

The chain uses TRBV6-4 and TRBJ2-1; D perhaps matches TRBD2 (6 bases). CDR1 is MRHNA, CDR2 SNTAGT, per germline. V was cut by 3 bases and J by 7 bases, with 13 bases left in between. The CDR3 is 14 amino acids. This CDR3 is CASSEAGTSNEQFF. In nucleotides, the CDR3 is TGTGCCAGCAGTGAGGCGGGGACCTCTAATGAGCAGTTCTTC.

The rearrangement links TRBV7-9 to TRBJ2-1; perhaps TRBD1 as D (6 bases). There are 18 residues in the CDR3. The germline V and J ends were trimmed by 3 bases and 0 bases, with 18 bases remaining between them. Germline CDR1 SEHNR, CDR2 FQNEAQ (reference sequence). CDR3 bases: TGTGCCAGCAGCTTTAACCGAGGGGCAGGGGACTCCTACAATGAGCAGTTCTTC. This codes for CASSFNRGAGDSYNEQFF.

For the CDR3, the DNA is TGTGCCAGCTCTCCCAGAACTAGCGGGAGCTCCTACGAGCAGTACTTC. Residues: CASSPRTSGSSYEQYF. This chain joins TRBV18 and TRBJ2-7; 11 nucleotides line up with TRBD2. The CDR3 runs to 16 residues. V shed 6 bases, J shed 0 bases, and the junction held 7 bases outside the gene matches. CDR1 is KGHSH and CDR2 is LQKENI in the germline V gene. Combining the CDR3 with reference TRBV18 and TRBJ2-7 gives the whole variable domain NAGVMQNPRHLVRRRGQEARLRCSPMKGHSHVYWYRQLPEEGLKFMVYLQKENIIDESGMPKERFSAEFPKEGPSILRIQQVVRGDSAAYFCASSPRTSGSSYEQYFGPGTRLTVT.

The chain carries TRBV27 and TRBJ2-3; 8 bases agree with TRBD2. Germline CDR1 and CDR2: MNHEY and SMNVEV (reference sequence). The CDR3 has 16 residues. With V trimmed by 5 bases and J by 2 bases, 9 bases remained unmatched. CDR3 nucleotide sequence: TGTGCCAGCAGTCCGTCGGAGCGGGGGTACACAGATACGCAGTATTTT. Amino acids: CASSPSERGYTDTQYF.

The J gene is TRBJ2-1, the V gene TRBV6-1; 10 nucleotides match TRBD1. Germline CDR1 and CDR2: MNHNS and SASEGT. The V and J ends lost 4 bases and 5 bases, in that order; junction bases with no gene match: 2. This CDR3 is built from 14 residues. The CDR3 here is CASSGQGANNEQFF. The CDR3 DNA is TGTGCCAGCAGTGGACAGGGGGCCAACAATGAGCAGTTCTTC.

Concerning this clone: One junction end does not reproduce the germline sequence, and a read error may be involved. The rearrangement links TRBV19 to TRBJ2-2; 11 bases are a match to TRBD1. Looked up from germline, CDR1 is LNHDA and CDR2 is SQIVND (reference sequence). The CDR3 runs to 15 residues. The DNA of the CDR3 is TGCCGGGCCCAGAGGGACAGGGGGTCTATCGGGGAGCTGTTTTTT. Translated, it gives CRAQRDRGSIGELFF.

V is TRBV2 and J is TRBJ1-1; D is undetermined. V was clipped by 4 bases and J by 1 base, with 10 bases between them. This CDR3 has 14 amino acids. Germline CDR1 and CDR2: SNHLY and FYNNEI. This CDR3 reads CASSALEGNTEAFF. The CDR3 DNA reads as TGTGCCAGCAGTGCCCTGGAGGGGAACACTGAAGCTTTCTTT.

The CDR3 protein is CATSDQIALSTYEQYF. In nucleotides, the CDR3 is TGTGCCACCAGCGACCAAATAGCGTTATCGACCTACGAGCAGTACTTC. The chain combines TRBV15 with TRBJ2-7, with a possible D match to TRBD2 (5 bases). CDR1 and CDR2 from the germline V gene are LNHNV and YYDKDF (reference sequence). Trimming shortened V by 5 bases and J by 2 bases, and 19 bases separated the two germline ends. This CDR3 has 16 residues.

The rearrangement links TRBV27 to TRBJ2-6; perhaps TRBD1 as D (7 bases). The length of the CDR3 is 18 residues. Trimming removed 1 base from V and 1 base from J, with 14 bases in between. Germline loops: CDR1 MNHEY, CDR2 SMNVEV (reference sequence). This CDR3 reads CASSLLEGAVSGANVLTF. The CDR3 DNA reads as TGTGCCAGCAGTTTATTGGAGGGGGCTGTATCTGGGGCCAACGTCCTGACTTTC.

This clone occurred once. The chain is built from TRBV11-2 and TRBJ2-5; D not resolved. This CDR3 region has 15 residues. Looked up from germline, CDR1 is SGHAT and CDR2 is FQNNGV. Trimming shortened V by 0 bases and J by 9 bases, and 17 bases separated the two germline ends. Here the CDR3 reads CASSLDTWVVEAQYF. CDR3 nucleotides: TGTGCCAGCAGCTTAGATACTTGGGTTGTTGAGGCCCAGTACTTC.

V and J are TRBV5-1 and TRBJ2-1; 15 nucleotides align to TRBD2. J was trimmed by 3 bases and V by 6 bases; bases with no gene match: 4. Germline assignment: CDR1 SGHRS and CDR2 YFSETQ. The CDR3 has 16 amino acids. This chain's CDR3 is CASTPGLAGGYNEQFF. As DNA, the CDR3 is TGCGCCAGCACCCCGGGACTAGCGGGAGGCTACAATGAGCAGTTCTTC.

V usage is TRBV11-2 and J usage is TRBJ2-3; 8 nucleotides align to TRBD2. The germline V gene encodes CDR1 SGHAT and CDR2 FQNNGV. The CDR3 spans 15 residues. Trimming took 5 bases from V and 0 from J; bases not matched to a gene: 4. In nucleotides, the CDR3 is TGTGCCAGCAGCAACGGGGGGGGAAGCACAGATACGCAGTATTTT. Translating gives CASSNGGGSTDTQYF.

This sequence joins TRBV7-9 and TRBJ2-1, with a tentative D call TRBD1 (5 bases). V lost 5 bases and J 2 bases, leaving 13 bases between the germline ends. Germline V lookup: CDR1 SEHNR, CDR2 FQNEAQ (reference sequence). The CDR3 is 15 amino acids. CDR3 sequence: CASSPPLGPYNEQFF. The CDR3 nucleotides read TGTGCCAGCAGCCCCCCTTTGGGGCCCTACAATGAGCAGTTCTTC.

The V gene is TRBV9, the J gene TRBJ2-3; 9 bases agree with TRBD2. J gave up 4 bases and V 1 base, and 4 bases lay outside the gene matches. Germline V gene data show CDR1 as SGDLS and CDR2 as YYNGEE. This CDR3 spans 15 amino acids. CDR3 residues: CASSVLAGGADTQYF. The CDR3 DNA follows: TGTGCCAGCAGCGTACTCGCGGGGGGGGCAGATACGCAGTATTTT. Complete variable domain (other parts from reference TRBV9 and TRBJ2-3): DSGVTQTPKHLITATGQRVTLRCSPRSGDLSVYWYQQSLDQGLQFLIQYYNGEERAKGNILERFSAQQFPDLHSELNLSSLELGDSALYFCASSVLAGGADTQYFGPGTRLTVL.

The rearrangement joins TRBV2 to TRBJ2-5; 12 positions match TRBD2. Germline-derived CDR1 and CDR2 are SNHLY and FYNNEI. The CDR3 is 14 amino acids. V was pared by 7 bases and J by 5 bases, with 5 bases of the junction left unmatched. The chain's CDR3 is CASTGTSGLETQYF. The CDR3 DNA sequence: TGTGCCAGCACGGGGACTAGCGGGTTGGAGACCCAGTACTTC.

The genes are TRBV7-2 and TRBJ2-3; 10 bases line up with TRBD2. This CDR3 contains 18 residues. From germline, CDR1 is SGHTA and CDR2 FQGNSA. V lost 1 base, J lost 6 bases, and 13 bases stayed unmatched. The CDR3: CASSLVVGIAGGMDTQYF. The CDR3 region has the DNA TGTGCCAGCAGCTTAGTCGTCGGAATAGCGGGAGGTATGGATACGCAGTATTTT. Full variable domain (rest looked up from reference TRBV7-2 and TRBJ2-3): GAGVSQSPSNKVTEKGKDVELRCDPISGHTALYWYRQSLGQGLEFLIYFQGNSAPDKSGLPSDRFSAERTGGSVSTLTIQRTQQEDSAVYLCASSLVVGIAGGMDTQYFGPGTRLTVL.

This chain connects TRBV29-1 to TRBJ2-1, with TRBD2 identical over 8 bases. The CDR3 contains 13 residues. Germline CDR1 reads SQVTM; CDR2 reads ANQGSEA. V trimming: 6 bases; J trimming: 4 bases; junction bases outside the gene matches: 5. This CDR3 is CSVIRGGYNEQFF. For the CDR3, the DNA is TGCAGCGTAATACGGGGGGGATACAATGAGCAGTTCTTC.

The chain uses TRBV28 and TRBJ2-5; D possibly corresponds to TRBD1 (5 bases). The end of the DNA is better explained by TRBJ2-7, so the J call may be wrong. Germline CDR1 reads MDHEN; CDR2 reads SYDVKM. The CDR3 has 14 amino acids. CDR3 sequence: CASSPRVSFYEQYF. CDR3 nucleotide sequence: TGTGCCAGCAGCCCCAGGGTCTCTTTCTACGAGCAGTACTTC.

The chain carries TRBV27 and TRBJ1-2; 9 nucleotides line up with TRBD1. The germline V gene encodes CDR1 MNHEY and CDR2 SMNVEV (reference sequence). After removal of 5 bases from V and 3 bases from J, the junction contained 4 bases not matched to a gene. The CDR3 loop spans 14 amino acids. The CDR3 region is CASSSDRGYYGYTF. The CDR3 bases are TGTGCCAGCAGTAGCGACAGGGGGTACTATGGCTACACCTTC.

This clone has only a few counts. The CDR3: CASSLQLAGASYEQYF. The DNA of the CDR3 is TGTGCCAGCAGCTTACAGCTAGCGGGGGCTTCCTACGAGCAGTACTTC. This chain uses TRBV7-9 with TRBJ2-7; 10 positions match TRBD2. Germline CDR1 and CDR2: SEHNR and FQNEAQ (reference sequence). V shed 2 bases, J shed 1 base, and the junction held 5 bases outside the gene matches. This CDR3 comprises 16 residues.

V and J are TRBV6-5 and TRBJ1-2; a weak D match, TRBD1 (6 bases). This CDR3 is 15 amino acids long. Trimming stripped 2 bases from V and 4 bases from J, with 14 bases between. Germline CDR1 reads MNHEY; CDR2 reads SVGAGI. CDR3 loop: CASSYPWGQGYGYTF. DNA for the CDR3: TGTGCCAGCAGTTACCCCTGGGGGCAGGGCTATGGCTACACCTTC.

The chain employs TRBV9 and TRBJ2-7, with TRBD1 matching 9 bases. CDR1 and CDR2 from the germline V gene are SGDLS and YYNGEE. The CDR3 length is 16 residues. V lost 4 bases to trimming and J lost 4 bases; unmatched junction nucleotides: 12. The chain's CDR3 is CASSPPPGQGAYEQYF. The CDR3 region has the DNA TGTGCCAGCAGCCCCCCACCGGGACAGGGAGCTTACGAGCAGTACTTC.